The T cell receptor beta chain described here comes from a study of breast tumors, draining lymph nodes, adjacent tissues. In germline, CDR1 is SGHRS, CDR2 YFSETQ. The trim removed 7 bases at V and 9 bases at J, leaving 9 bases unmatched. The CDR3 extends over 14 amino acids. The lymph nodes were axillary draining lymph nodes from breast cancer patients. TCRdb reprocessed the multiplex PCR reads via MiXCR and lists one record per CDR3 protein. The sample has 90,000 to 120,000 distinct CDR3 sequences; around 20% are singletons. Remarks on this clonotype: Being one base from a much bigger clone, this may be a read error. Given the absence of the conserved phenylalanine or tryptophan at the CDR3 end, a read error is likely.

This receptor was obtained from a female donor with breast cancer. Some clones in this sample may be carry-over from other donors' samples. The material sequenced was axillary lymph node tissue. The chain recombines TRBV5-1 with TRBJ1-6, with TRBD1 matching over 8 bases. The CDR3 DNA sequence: TGCGCCAGCCGGGGACAGGATTTCGGTTCACCCCTCCACTCT. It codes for CASRGQDFGSPLHS.